This TCR beta chain was captured by sequencing in a study of blood T cell repertoires in COVID-19. Study overall: Spain, Italy and the United States supplied samples that represented acute and convalescent COVID-19. PBMCs, B-cell-depleted T cells, or T cells were the source of the cDNA or gDNA that made up the material.

In the study's own analysis: Reference gene primer amplification gave estimated nucleated cell counts. Using immunoSEQ multiplex PCR, the repertoire was profiled, and TCRdb retains in-frame clones only, with some absent. From that table come the V and J calls and clone size; the DNA was used to work out D and trimming. The sample shows approximately 97,000 clones, 80% to 95% of them seen only once. Looked up from germline, CDR1 is MGHDK and CDR2 is SYGVNS. The CDR3 is 12 amino acids. This clone was seen only once. The V and J genes are TRBV25-1 and TRBJ1-2; 8 bases map to TRBD1. The receptor was derived from a woman between 50 and 59 years old with COVID-19, enrolled during active disease. Sequencing was done on a sample of peripheral blood. DNA of the CDR3: TGTGCTATAGGGTACGGACAGGGCGGCTACACCTTC. Residues: CAIGYGQGGYTF.